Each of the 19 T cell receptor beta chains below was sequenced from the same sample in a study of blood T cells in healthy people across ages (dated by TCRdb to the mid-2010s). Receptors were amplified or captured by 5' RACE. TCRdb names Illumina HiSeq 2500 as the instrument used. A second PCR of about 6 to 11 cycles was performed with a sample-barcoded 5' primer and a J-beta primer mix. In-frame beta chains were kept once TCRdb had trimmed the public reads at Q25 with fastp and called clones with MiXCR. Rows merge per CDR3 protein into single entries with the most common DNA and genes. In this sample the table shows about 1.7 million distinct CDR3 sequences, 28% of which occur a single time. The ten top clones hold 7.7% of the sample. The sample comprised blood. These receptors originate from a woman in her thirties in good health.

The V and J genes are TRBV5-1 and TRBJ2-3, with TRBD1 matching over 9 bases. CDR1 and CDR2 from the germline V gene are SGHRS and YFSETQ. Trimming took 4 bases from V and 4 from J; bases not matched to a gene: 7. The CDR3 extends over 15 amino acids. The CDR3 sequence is CASSRDRVWADTQYF. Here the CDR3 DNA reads TGCGCCAGCAGCCGGGACAGGGTATGGGCAGATACGCAGTATTTT. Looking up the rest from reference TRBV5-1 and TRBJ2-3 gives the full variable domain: KAGVTQTPRYLIKTRGQQVTLSCSPISGHRSVSWYQQTPGQGLQFLFEYFSETQRNKGNFPGRFSGRQFSNSRSEMNVSTLELGDSALYLCASSRDRVWADTQYFGPGTRLTVL.

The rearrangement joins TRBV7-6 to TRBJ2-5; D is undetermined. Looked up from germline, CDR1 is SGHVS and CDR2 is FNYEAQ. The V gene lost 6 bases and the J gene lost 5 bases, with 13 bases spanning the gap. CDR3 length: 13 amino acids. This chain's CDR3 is CASRATVGETQYF. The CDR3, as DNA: TGTGCCAGCAGAGCCACAGTTGGGGAGACCCAGTACTTC.

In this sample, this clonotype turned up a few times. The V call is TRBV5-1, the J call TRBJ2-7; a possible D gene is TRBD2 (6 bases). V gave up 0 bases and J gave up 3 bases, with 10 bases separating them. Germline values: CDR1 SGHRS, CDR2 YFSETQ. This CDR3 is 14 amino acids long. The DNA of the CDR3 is TGCGCCAGCAGCTTGGCGGGAGAGCGCTACGAGCAGTACTTC. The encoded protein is CASSLAGERYEQYF.

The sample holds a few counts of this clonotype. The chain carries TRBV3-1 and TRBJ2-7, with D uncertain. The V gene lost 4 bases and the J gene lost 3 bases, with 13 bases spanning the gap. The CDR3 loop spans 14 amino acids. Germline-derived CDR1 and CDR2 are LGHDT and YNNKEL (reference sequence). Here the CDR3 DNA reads TGTGCCAGCAGCCCCCGCGTCGGCCTCTACGAGCAGTACTTC. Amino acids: CASSPRVGLYEQYF.

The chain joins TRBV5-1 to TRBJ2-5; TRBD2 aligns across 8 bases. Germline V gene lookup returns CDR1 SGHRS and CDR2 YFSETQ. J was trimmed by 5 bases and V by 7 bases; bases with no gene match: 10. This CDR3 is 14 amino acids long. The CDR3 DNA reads TGCGCCAGCGCCTCCCCGGGGGGGACTGAGACCCAGTACTTC. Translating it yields CASASPGGTETQYF.

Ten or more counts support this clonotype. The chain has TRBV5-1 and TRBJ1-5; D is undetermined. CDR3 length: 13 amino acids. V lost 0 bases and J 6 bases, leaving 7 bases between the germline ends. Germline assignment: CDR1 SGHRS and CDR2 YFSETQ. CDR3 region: CASSLEGVQPQHF. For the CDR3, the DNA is TGCGCCAGCAGCTTGGAGGGAGTTCAGCCCCAGCATTTT. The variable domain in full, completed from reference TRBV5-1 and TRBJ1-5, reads KAGVTQTPRYLIKTRGQQVTLSCSPISGHRSVSWYQQTPGQGLQFLFEYFSETQRNKGNFPGRFSGRQFSNSRSEMNVSTLELGDSALYLCASSLEGVQPQHFGDGTRLSIL.

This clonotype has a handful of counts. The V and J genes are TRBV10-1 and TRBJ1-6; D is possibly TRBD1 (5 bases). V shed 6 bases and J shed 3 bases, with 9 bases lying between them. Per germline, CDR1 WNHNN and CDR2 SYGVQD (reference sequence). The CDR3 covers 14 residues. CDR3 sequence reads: CASSQDNYNSPLHF. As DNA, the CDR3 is TGCGCCAGCAGCCAGGACAACTATAATTCACCCCTCCACTTT.

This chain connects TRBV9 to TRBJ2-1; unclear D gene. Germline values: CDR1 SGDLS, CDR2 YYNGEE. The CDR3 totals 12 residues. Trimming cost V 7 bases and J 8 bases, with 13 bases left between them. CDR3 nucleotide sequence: TGTGCCAGCGGTGGACCGGCTCATGAGCAGTTCTTC. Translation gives CASGGPAHEQFF.

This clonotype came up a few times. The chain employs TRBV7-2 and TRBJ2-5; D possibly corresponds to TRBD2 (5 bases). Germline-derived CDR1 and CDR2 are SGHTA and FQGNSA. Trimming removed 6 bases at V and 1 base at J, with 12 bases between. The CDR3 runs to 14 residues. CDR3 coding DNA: TGTGCCAGCAGGGCGAGGGCCACCCAAGAGACCCAGTACTTC. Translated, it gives CASRARATQETQYF.

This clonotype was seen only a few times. This CDR3 reads CAIRYSVMNTEAFF. CDR3 nucleotide sequence: TGTGCCATCAGGTATTCGGTCATGAACACTGAAGCTTTCTTT. The rearrangement links TRBV10-3 to TRBJ1-1, with no clear D. CDR1 is ENHRY and CDR2 is SYGVKD in the germline V gene. V was trimmed by 6 bases and J by 0 bases, leaving 11 bases between them. The CDR3 runs to 14 residues.

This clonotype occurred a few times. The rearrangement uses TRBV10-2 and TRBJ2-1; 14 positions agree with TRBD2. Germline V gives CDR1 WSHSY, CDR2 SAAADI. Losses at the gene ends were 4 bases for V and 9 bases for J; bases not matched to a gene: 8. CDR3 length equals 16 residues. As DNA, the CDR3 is TGCGCCAGCAGTGGAAGTGGACTAGCGGGAGGCCCTGAGCAGTTCTTC. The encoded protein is CASSGSGLAGGPEQFF.

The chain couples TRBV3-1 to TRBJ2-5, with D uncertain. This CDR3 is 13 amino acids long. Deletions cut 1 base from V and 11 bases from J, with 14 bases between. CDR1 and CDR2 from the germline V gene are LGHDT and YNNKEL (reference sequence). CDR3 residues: CASSQGPADEQYF. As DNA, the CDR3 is TGTGCCAGCAGCCAAGGTCCTGCCGATGAGCAGTACTTC.

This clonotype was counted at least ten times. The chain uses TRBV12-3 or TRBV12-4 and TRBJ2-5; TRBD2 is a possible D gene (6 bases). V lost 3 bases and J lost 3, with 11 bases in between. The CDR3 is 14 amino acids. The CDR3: CASSFGGGKETQYF. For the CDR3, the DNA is TGTGCCAGCAGTTTCGGGGGAGGTAAAGAGACCCAGTACTTC.

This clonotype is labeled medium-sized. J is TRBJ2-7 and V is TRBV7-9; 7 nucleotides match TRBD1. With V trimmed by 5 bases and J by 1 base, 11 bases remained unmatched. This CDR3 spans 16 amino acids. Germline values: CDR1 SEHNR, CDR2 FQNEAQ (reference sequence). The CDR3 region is CASSEGTGALSYEQYF. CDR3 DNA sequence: TGTGCCAGCAGCGAAGGAACAGGGGCGTTATCCTACGAGCAGTACTTC. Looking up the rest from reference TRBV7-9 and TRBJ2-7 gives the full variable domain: DTGVSQNPRHKITKRGQNVTFRCDPISEHNRLYWYRQTLGQGPEFLTYFQNEAQLEKSRLLSDRFSAERPKGSFSTLEIQRTEQGDSAMYLCASSEGTGALSYEQYFGPGTRLTVT.

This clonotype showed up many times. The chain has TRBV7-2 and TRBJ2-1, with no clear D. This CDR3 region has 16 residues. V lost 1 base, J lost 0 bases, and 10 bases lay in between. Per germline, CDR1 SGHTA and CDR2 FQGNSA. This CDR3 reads CASSLEYGISYNEQFF. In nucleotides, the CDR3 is TGTGCCAGCAGCTTAGAGTATGGTATCTCCTACAATGAGCAGTTCTTC.

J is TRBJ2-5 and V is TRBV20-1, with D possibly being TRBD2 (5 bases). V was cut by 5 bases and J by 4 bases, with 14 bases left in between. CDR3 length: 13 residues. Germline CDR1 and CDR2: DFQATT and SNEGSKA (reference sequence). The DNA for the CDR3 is TGCAGTGCTTATAATGTGCGGGCAGAGACCCAGTACTTC. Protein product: CSAYNVRAETQYF.

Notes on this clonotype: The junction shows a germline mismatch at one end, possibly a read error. CDR3: CAGSTDGLANEQFF. In DNA form, the CDR3 reads TGCGCCGGCAGTACTGACGGACTAGCGAATGAGCAGTTCTTC. The V and J genes are TRBV5-1 and TRBJ2-1, with TRBD2 identical over 9 bases. CDR3 length: 14 amino acids. Germline V gene sequence: CDR1 SGHRS, CDR2 YFSETQ.

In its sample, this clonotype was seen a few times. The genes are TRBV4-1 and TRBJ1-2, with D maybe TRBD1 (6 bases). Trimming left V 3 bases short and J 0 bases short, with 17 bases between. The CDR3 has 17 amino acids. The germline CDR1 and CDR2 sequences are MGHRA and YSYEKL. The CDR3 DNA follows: TGCGCCAGCAGCCAGGACCCCGACAGGCCAGCTAACTATGGCTACACCTTC. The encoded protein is CASSQDPDRPANYGYTF.

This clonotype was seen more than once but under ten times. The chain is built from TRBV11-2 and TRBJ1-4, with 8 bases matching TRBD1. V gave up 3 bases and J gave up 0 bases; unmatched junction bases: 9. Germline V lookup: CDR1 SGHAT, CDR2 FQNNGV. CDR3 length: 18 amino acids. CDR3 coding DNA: TGTGCCAGCAGCTTTTCAACCAGGGGGCGTGCAACTAATGAAAAACTGTTTTTT. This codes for CASSFSTRGRATNEKLFF.